These 29 T cell receptor beta chains originate from one sample sequenced in a study of shared clonotypes between healthy human individuals (dated by TCRdb to between 2020 and 2021). Libraries came from the immunoSEQ multiplex PCR assay. Entries here come from immuneACCESS through TCRdb and include only in-frame sequences with V and J called. Some clones fail to appear in such tables; in the studies checked, an unresolved V gene covers under half of the shortfall, and the cause of the remainder is unknown. This sample gives more than 1.2 million clones in total; 97% to 99% of them show up just once. The ten most abundant clones make up around 0.33% of the sample. Sample: naive CD4+ T cells sorted from blood. Taken with the paper, the label for cell subset or site translates to: CD45RA+ positively selected. Receptor source: a man aged 25 to 40 in good health.

The V call is TRBV25-1, the J call TRBJ2-2; D possibly uses TRBD1 or TRBD2 (5 bases each). CDR1 is MGHDK, CDR2 SYGVNS, per germline. Between the trimmed V and J ends, which lost 3 bases and 6 bases, there was a span of 14 bases. This CDR3 contains 15 residues. CDR3 sequence reads: CASSDPGRLSGELFF. CDR3 in DNA: TGTGCCAGCAGTGACCCGGGACGGCTATCCGGGGAGCTGTTTTTT. The complete variable domain, with remaining parts taken from reference TRBV25-1 and TRBJ2-2, reads EADIYQTPRYLVIGTGKKITLECSQTMGHDKMYWYQQDPGMELHLIHYSYGVNSTEKGDLSSESTVSRIRTEHFPLTLESARPSHTSQYLCASSDPGRLSGELFFGEGSRLTVL.

V and J are TRBV6-4 and TRBJ2-3, with D uncertain. This CDR3 comprises 14 residues. V gave up 3 bases and J gave up 2 bases, with 9 bases separating them. In germline, CDR1 is MRHNA, CDR2 SNTAGT. The CDR3 DNA reads TGTGCCAGCAGTGAGGACCCTTACACAGATACGCAGTATTTT. Translating gives CASSEDPYTDTQYF.

The DNA for the CDR3 is TGTGCCAGCTCACTCGTTCCCGGGAATGAGCAGTTCTTC. Amino acids: CASSLVPGNEQFF. J is TRBJ2-1 and V is TRBV18; no definite D call. The V gene's germline CDR1 is KGHSH and CDR2 LQKENI. CDR3 length: 13 amino acids. Trimming shortened V by 4 bases and J by 7 bases, and 11 bases separated the two germline ends.

The CDR3 loop is CASSLGIRNTGELFF. Written as DNA, the CDR3 is TGTGCCAGCAGTTTGGGGATTCGGAACACCGGGGAGCTGTTTTTT. The chain carries TRBV28 and TRBJ2-2; no clear D. V lost 3 bases and J lost 1, with 9 bases in between. Germline assignment: CDR1 MDHEN and CDR2 SYDVKM. The CDR3 totals 15 residues. The variable domain in full, with the rest retrieved from reference TRBV28 and TRBJ2-2, is DVKVTQSSRYLVKRTGEKVFLECVQDMDHENMFWYRQDPGLGLRLIYFSYDVKMKEKGDIPEGYSVSREKKERFSLILESASTNQTSMYLCASSLGIRNTGELFFGEGSRLTVL.

V is TRBV2 and J is TRBJ1-2; the D is unclear. Germline CDR1 and CDR2: SNHLY and FYNNEI. Trimming took 3 bases from V and 5 from J, leaving 19 bases between them. This CDR3 is built from 16 residues. DNA of the CDR3: TGTGCCAGCAGTGAGTCGGGAACAGTGGTAGAGTATGGCTACACCTTC. Amino acid sequence: CASSESGTVVEYGYTF.

V and J are TRBV10-3 and TRBJ2-1; 14 nucleotides agree with TRBD2. The V gene end was trimmed by 8 bases and the J gene end by 7 bases; junction bases not matched to a gene: 1. Germline values: CDR1 ENHRY, CDR2 SYGVKD. The CDR3 has 13 amino acids. CDR3 protein: CAIGTSGSNEQFF. CDR3 bases: TGTGCCATCGGGACTAGCGGGAGTAATGAGCAGTTCTTC.

The gene calls are TRBV27 and TRBJ2-5; 7 bases line up with TRBD2. CDR1 is MNHEY and CDR2 is SMNVEV in the germline V gene (reference sequence). The ends lost 4 bases at V and 4 bases at J; junction bases unmatched: 6. This CDR3 region has 14 residues. CDR3 residues: CASSWDYLGETQYF. For the CDR3, the DNA is TGTGCCAGCAGTTGGGACTATTTAGGAGAGACCCAGTACTTC.

The rearrangement uses TRBV10-3 and TRBJ2-1, with 11 positions matching TRBD2. Per the germline V gene, CDR1 is ENHRY and CDR2 is SYGVKD. This CDR3 spans 15 amino acids. The V segment lost 6 bases and the J segment 0 bases; nucleotides outside the gene matches: 1. CDR3 bases: TGTGCCATCAGGGGACTAGCGGACTCCTACAATGAGCAGTTCTTC. It is translated as CAIRGLADSYNEQFF.

This chain joins TRBV19 and TRBJ1-2; tentative D call: TRBD1 (5 bases). Trimming stripped 3 bases from V and 7 bases from J, with 21 bases between. Looked up from germline, CDR1 is LNHDA and CDR2 is SQIVND (reference sequence). The CDR3 loop spans 16 amino acids. The CDR3 DNA sequence: TGTGCCAGTAGTATTCGTAGCAGGGCAAAGGGAAGTGGCTACACCTTC. Its translation: CASSIRSRAKGSGYTF.

A note on this clone: At the DNA level, this CDR3 is encoded by other sequences in the same sample as well. This rearrangement joins TRBV7-2 to TRBJ2-2; D is unresolved. The CDR3 runs 16 residues. V was cut by 1 base and J by 0 bases, with 9 bases left in between. Germline CDR1 SGHTA, CDR2 FQGNSA. CDR3 protein: CASSLGPVANTGELFF. The CDR3 DNA reads TGTGCCAGCAGCTTAGGCCCGGTCGCGAACACCGGGGAGCTGTTTTTT.

J is TRBJ2-7 and V is TRBV28, with 12 bases matching TRBD2. The trim removed 5 bases at V and 4 bases at J, leaving 9 bases unmatched. Germline CDR1 is MDHEN and CDR2 is SYDVKM. This CDR3 has 16 amino acids. CDR3 nucleotides: TGTGCCAGCAGTCCCCCGACTAGCGGGAGATTTTACGAGCAGTACTTC. Translating gives CASSPPTSGRFYEQYF.

This clone is a singleton in its sample. The V and J genes are TRBV5-1 and TRBJ2-7; 7 nucleotides match TRBD2. The V and J ends lost 1 base and 4 bases, in that order; junction bases with no gene match: 14. Germline CDR1 reads SGHRS; CDR2 reads YFSETQ. This CDR3 is 17 amino acids long. The CDR3 DNA follows: TGCGCCAGCAGCTTGTCCCTCCTGGGAGGGATCTCGTACGAGCAGTACTTC. It specifies CASSLSLLGGISYEQYF.

V and J are TRBV6-6 and TRBJ2-2; D gene unclear. Looked up from germline, CDR1 is MNHNY and CDR2 is SVGAGI (reference sequence). The CDR3 consists of 12 residues. V was trimmed by 5 bases and J by 2 bases, leaving 3 bases between them. As DNA, the CDR3 is TGTGCCAGCAGTGATAACACCGGGGAGCTGTTTTTT. Amino acid sequence: CASSDNTGELFF.

The chain recombines TRBV10-3 with TRBJ2-7; 7 bases line up with TRBD2. The V gene's germline CDR1 is ENHRY and CDR2 SYGVKD. The CDR3 covers 15 residues. V lost 0 bases to trimming and J lost 1 base; unmatched junction nucleotides: 3. CDR3 protein: CAISESKRGSYEQYF. The CDR3, as DNA: TGTGCCATCAGTGAGTCCAAGCGGGGTTCCTACGAGCAGTACTTC.

The chain links TRBV14 to TRBJ2-2, with 9 bases matching TRBD2. J lost 1 base, V lost 6 bases, and 0 bases had no gene match. CDR3 size: 14 residues. Germline CDR1 and CDR2: SGHDN and FVKESK. Written as DNA, the CDR3 is TGTGCCAGCAGGACTAGCGGGAACACCGGGGAGCTGTTTTTT. It is translated as CASRTSGNTGELFF. Full variable domain (outside the CDR3, taken from reference TRBV14 and TRBJ2-2): EAGVTQFPSHSVIEKGQTVTLRCDPISGHDNLYWYRRVMGKEIKFLLHFVKESKQDESGMPNNRFLAERTGGTYSTLKVQPAELEDSGVYFCASRTSGNTGELFFGEGSRLTVL.

The J gene is TRBJ1-4, the V gene TRBV5-1, with a possible D match to TRBD1 (6 bases). The CDR3 runs 16 residues. From germline, CDR1 is SGHRS and CDR2 YFSETQ. V gave up 0 bases and J gave up 0 bases, with 9 bases separating them. CDR3 in DNA: TGCGCCAGCAGCTTGGGGACAGTGGCAACTAATGAAAAACTGTTTTTT. Translation: CASSLGTVATNEKLFF.

The V call is TRBV15, the J call TRBJ2-7; possibly TRBD2 for D (6 bases). The V end was cut by 2 bases, the J end by 0 bases, with 17 bases between. In germline, CDR1 is LNHNV, CDR2 YYDKDF (reference sequence). The CDR3 runs to 17 residues. The CDR3 protein is CATSRSLGGPRSYEQYF. Written as DNA, the CDR3 is TGTGCCACCAGCAGATCCCTCGGGGGTCCCCGCTCCTACGAGCAGTACTTC.

This clone was detected once. This chain joins TRBV11-2 and TRBJ2-7; tentative D call: TRBD1 (6 bases). The CDR3 covers 15 residues. Germline CDR1 SGHAT, CDR2 FQNNGV. V lost 0 bases and J 4 bases, leaving 13 bases between the germline ends. The CDR3 sequence is CASSLESVRGYEQYF. The CDR3 DNA is TGTGCCAGCAGCTTAGAAAGCGTCAGGGGTTACGAGCAGTACTTC.

The rearrangement uses TRBV9 and TRBJ2-7, with 8 bases lining up with TRBD1. The CDR3 is 16 amino acids. Germline values: CDR1 SGDLS, CDR2 YYNGEE. Unmatched junction bases numbered 10, after V lost 4 bases and J lost 1 base. The CDR3 DNA follows: TGTGCCAGCAGCAGGTCAGGGGGCCCGTTTTCCTACGAGCAGTACTTC. Protein: CASSRSGGPFSYEQYF.

The chain recombines TRBV18 with TRBJ2-7, with TRBD1 as a possible D gene (7 bases). Germline V CDR1 and CDR2: KGHSH, LQKENI. The CDR3 is 15 amino acids. V lost 3 bases and J lost 0, with 12 bases in between. In DNA, the CDR3 is TGTGCCAGCTCACCGAAGGAGGGGGCCTCCTACGAGCAGTACTTC. Its protein is CASSPKEGASYEQYF.

For the CDR3, the DNA is TGTGCCTGGACACCTTTTGAGGGGGCCGAAGATGGCTACACCTTC. Its protein product is CAWTPFEGAEDGYTF. The gene calls are TRBV30 and TRBJ1-2; TRBD1 agrees at 7 bases. The V gene's germline CDR1 is GTSNPN and CDR2 SVGIG (reference sequence). The CDR3 is made up of 15 amino acids. V lost 4 bases, J lost 6 bases, and 14 bases stayed unmatched. Using reference TRBV30 and TRBJ1-2 for the parts outside the CDR3, the full variable domain is SQTIHQWPATLVQPVGSPLSLECTVEGTSNPNLYWYRQAAGRGLQLLFYSVGIGQISSEVPQNLSASRPQDRQFILSSKKLLLSDSGFYLCAWTPFEGAEDGYTFGSGTRLTVV.

J is TRBJ2-7 and V is TRBV7-8, with D possibly being TRBD2 (5 bases). This CDR3 comprises 15 residues. The V gene lost 4 bases and the J gene lost 7 bases, with 20 bases spanning the gap. Germline V gene lookup returns CDR1 SGHVS and CDR2 FQNEAQ. For the CDR3, the DNA is TGTGCCAGCAGCTCCACCGGGATCTCATCGGGAGAGCAGTACTTC. Translating it yields CASSSTGISSGEQYF.

This chain connects TRBV5-1 to TRBJ2-7; no firm D call. The germline V and J ends were trimmed by 0 bases and 3 bases, with 10 bases remaining between them. The CDR3 runs to 14 residues. Germline V gene data show CDR1 as SGHRS and CDR2 as YFSETQ. The DNA for the CDR3 is TGCGCCAGCAGCTTGGAGTCGCATGGCTACGAGCAGTACTTC. It translates to CASSLESHGYEQYF.

The V gene is TRBV29-1, the J gene TRBJ1-1; D is perhaps TRBD1 (5 bases). The CDR3 length is 14 residues. The V end lost 6 bases, the J end lost 4 bases, and 18 bases lay between the germline ends. CDR1 is SQVTM and CDR2 is ANQGSEA in the germline V gene. The CDR3 DNA reads TGCAGCGTAGCCCTACAGGCCGGGGGCACTGAAGCTTTCTTT. It codes for CSVALQAGGTEAFF.

J is TRBJ2-1 and V is TRBV15; 9 bases agree with TRBD2. From germline, CDR1 is LNHNV and CDR2 YYDKDF (reference sequence). The V gene end was trimmed by 3 bases and the J gene end by 7 bases; junction bases not matched to a gene: 10. The CDR3 totals 16 residues. The chain's CDR3 is CATSSPPAGGFNEQFF. CDR3 coding DNA: TGTGCCACCAGCAGCCCACCGGCGGGAGGGTTTAATGAGCAGTTCTTC.

V gene TRBV28 combines with J gene TRBJ2-5, with D uncertain. The V end was cut by 8 bases, the J end by 2 bases, with 9 bases between. Germline V gene data show CDR1 as MDHEN and CDR2 as SYDVKM. This CDR3 is 12 amino acids long. The DNA of the CDR3 is TGTGCCAGCGGTGTCCAGCAAGAGACCCAGTACTTC. Its translation is CASGVQQETQYF.

V and J are TRBV10-1 and TRBJ2-1, with 9 nucleotides matching TRBD2. Germline V gene lookup returns CDR1 WNHNN and CDR2 SYGVQD (reference sequence). This CDR3 has 17 amino acids. J lost 7 bases, V lost 3 bases, and 13 bases had no gene match. The CDR3 DNA sequence: TGCGCCAGCAGTGATGGTGCTAGCGGGATAGTTGCGAATGAGCAGTTCTTC. The encoded protein is CASSDGASGIVANEQFF.

This sequence joins TRBV7-9 and TRBJ2-7; 9 nucleotides match TRBD2. The germline V gene encodes CDR1 SEHNR and CDR2 FQNEAQ (reference sequence). Germline trimming cut 5 bases from V and 3 bases from J; bases unmatched to any gene: 11. The CDR3 totals 16 residues. Written as DNA, the CDR3 is TGTGCCAGCAGCCCCGGAGGTAGCGGGAGAATCTACGAGCAGTACTTC. It encodes CASSPGGSGRIYEQYF.

About this clone itself: Other DNA sequences in this specimen translate into the identical CDR3. The J gene is TRBJ2-2, the V gene TRBV5-1, with TRBD2 matching 8 bases. Germline values: CDR1 SGHRS, CDR2 YFSETQ. The CDR3 consists of 15 residues. With V trimmed by 5 bases and J by 0 bases, 3 bases remained unmatched. The CDR3 sequence is CASSLAGPNTGELFF. The CDR3 DNA sequence: TGCGCCAGCAGTCTAGCGGGTCCGAACACCGGGGAGCTGTTTTTT.